The rows below give T cell receptor beta chains drawn from one sample of a study of radiotherapy plus CTLA-4 blockade in lung cancer. The method was immunoSEQ multiplex PCR; TCRdb's version includes in-frame clones alone and lacks a portion of them. This sample has 70,000 to 100,000 clones, with approximately 84% found just once. The specimen was peripheral blood, collected from a patient treated with radiotherapy plus ipilimumab. Receptor source: a human donor with non-small cell lung cancer who had a partial response to radiotherapy plus ipilimumab. The CDR3 runs from the conserved cysteine through the conserved F or W. Each record gives: V gene, clone size, D gene, J gene, CDR3 protein, CDR3 DNA. D genes are given only for firm matches. The size of a clone is reported for some rows only, either as once, few or many, or as a class for expanded clones.

TRBV28,once,NA,TRBJ1-1,CAAGRGKNTEAFF,TGTGCCGCTGGCAGGGGAAAGAACACTGAAGCTTTCTTT
TRBV9,NA,NA,TRBJ2-3,CASSGGSTDTQYF,TGTGCCAGCAGCGGCGGTAGCACAGATACGCAGTATTTT
TRBV9,NA,NA,TRBJ1-2,CASSVTVANYGYTF,TGTGCCAGCAGCGTAACGGTAGCTAACTATGGCTACACCTTC
TRBV6-5,NA,NA,TRBJ2-1,CASSYDPYRENEQFF,TGTGCCAGCAGTTACGACCCTTATCGGGAAAATGAGCAGTTCTTC
TRBV5-1,NA,TRBD1,TRBJ1-4,CASSAGQAASEKLFF,TGCGCCAGCAGCGCGGGACAGGCCGCTAGTGAAAAACTGTTTTTT
TRBV27,NA,NA,TRBJ2-1,CASRTPGPLRQFF,TGTGCCAGCAGAACCCCAGGGCCTTTAAGGCAGTTCTTC
TRBV11-3,NA,NA,TRBJ2-1,CASSLSPGDVNEQFF,TGTGCCAGCAGCTTAAGTCCAGGGGATGTCAATGAGCAGTTCTTC
TRBV5-1,NA,TRBD2,TRBJ2-5,CASSPAAGLAQETQYF,TGCGCCAGCAGCCCTGCCGCGGGACTAGCCCAAGAGACCCAGTACTTC
TRBV19,few,NA,TRBJ1-1,CASSAAGGLEMNTEAFF,TGTGCCAGTAGCGCGGCCGGGGGATTGGAGATGAACACTGAAGCTTTCTTT
TRBV11-3,NA,TRBD1,TRBJ2-7,CASSGDRGYEQYF,TGTGCCAGCAGCGGGGACAGAGGCTACGAGCAGTACTTC
TRBV2,NA,TRBD1,TRBJ2-2,CASSVGQGPTGELFF,TGTGCCAGCAGTGTGGGACAGGGTCCCACCGGGGAGCTGTTTTTT
TRBV9,NA,NA,TRBJ1-1,CASSAPGKEAFF,TGTGCCAGCAGCGCCCCAGGGAAGGAGGCTTTCTTT